The 29 T cell receptor beta chains listed next were all sequenced from one sample in a study of blood T cell repertoires in COVID-19. Repertoires were generated with immunoSEQ multiplex PCR, while TCRdb's copy carries only in-frame clones and drops some. The data hold roughly 180,000 clones, with around 86% observed a single time. Sequencing input: peripheral blood. Receptors were obtained from a man aged 18 to 29 with acute or convalescent COVID-19.

This sequence joins TRBV7-2 and TRBJ1-1; no clear D gene. The CDR3 consists of 11 residues. Per germline, CDR1 SGHTA and CDR2 FQGNSA. Trimming took 2 bases from V and 5 from J, leaving 3 bases between them. CDR3 in DNA: TGTGCCAGCAGCTTATATACTGAAGCTTTCTTT. Translating it yields CASSLYTEAFF.

The gene calls are TRBV25-1 and TRBJ1-6; D possibly corresponds to TRBD1 (5 bases). Looked up from germline, CDR1 is MGHDK and CDR2 is SYGVNS. The length of the CDR3 is 16 residues. Trimming cost V 6 bases and J 0 bases, with 12 bases left between them. For the CDR3, the DNA is TGTGCCAGCAGGGCAGGGATTACCTCCTATAATTCACCCCTCCACTTT. Amino acids: CASRAGITSYNSPLHF.

The V and J genes are TRBV30 and TRBJ1-1; 8 bases map to TRBD1. Germline CDR1 GTSNPN, CDR2 SVGIG (reference sequence). Losses at the gene ends were 5 bases for V and 5 bases for J; bases not matched to a gene: 10. The CDR3 totals 14 residues. The CDR3 region is CAWGQGLRRTEAFF. The CDR3 region has the DNA TGTGCCTGGGGACAGGGCTTAAGGAGGACTGAAGCTTTCTTT.

This rearrangement joins TRBV11-3 to TRBJ1-3; no clear D. With 1 base removed from V and 0 bases from J, the gap between germline ends came to 4 bases. The germline V gene has CDR1 SGHNT and CDR2 YENEEA. This CDR3 comprises 14 residues. Written as DNA, the CDR3 is TGTGCCAGCAGCTTAGGGAGCTCTGGAAACACCATATATTTT. Translated, it gives CASSLGSSGNTIYF.

The DNA for the CDR3 is TGTGCCAGCAGCCGACTCGGTTCACCCCTCCACTTT. Amino acid sequence: CASSRLGSPLHF. The chain combines TRBV3-1 (or the pseudogene TRBV3-2) with TRBJ1-6; D gene uncertain. The CDR3 has 12 residues. CDR1 LGHDT and CDR2 YNNKEL come from the germline V gene (reference sequence). V gave up 4 bases and J gave up 9 bases, with 7 bases separating them.

The V gene is TRBV5-1, the J gene TRBJ1-3; D remains ambiguous. This CDR3 spans 14 amino acids. V shed 4 bases and J shed 5 bases, with 13 bases lying between them. From germline, CDR1 is SGHRS and CDR2 YFSETQ. The DNA for the CDR3 is TGCGCCAGCAGCGAGGTCGGCGGGAGAAACACCATATATTTT. This sequence encodes CASSEVGGRNTIYF. Together with reference TRBV5-1 and TRBJ1-3, the CDR3 gives the full variable domain: KAGVTQTPRYLIKTRGQQVTLSCSPISGHRSVSWYQQTPGQGLQFLFEYFSETQRNKGNFPGRFSGRQFSNSRSEMNVSTLELGDSALYLCASSEVGGRNTIYFGEGSWLTVV.

This chain joins TRBV5-1 and TRBJ1-1; 7 bases map to TRBD1. Germline V CDR1 and CDR2: SGHRS, YFSETQ. The V and J ends lost 6 bases and 1 base, in that order; junction bases with no gene match: 6. CDR3 length: 14 amino acids. The CDR3 bases are TGCGCCAGCAATGTAGGGACAGCGAACACTGAAGCTTTCTTT. This translates into CASNVGTANTEAFF.

The rearrangement uses TRBV30 and TRBJ1-2, with a weak D call TRBD1 (6 bases). V was trimmed by 0 bases and J by 0 bases, leaving 8 bases between them. Germline CDR1 GTSNPN, CDR2 SVGIG (reference sequence). The CDR3 sequence is 14 residues long. CDR3 DNA sequence: TGTGCCTGGAGTGTAGAGGGGGCTAACTATGGCTACACCTTC. Translation gives CAWSVEGANYGYTF.

For the CDR3, the DNA is TGTGCCAGCAGCGGAAACACCAATAACAGGTATCGGGGACTCCATGGCTACACCTTC. Encoded protein: CASSGNTNNRYRGLHGYTF. This rearrangement joins TRBV9 to TRBJ1-2; D is possibly TRBD1 (5 bases). Per germline, CDR1 SGDLS and CDR2 YYNGEE. V lost 3 bases and J 6 bases, leaving 30 bases between the germline ends. There are 19 residues in the CDR3.

The chain uses TRBV12-5 and TRBJ1-5, with a tentative D call TRBD1 (6 bases). Germline assignment: CDR1 LGHNT and CDR2 FRNRAP. Deletions cut 4 bases from V and 0 bases from J, with 10 bases between. The length of the CDR3 is 15 residues. In DNA, the CDR3 is TGTGCTAGTGGTTCGGACAGATTTAGCAATCAGCCCCAGCATTTT. Its protein is CASGSDRFSNQPQHF.

This clone was found once. CDR3 residues: CASSSNRETQYF. DNA of the CDR3: TGCGCCAGCAGCTCCAATCGGGAGACCCAGTACTTC. The gene calls are TRBV5-1 and TRBJ2-5, with D uncertain. CDR1 is SGHRS, CDR2 YFSETQ, per germline. The CDR3 totals 12 residues. Between the trimmed V and J ends, which lost 3 bases and 5 bases, there was a span of 8 bases.

The chain carries TRBV6-1 and TRBJ1-4, with a weak D call TRBD1 (6 bases). The CDR3 spans 14 residues. Germline V gene lookup returns CDR1 MNHNS and CDR2 SASEGT. Trimming stripped 2 bases from V and 6 bases from J, with 10 bases between. This CDR3 is CASSESQGHEKLFF. Here the CDR3 DNA reads TGTGCCAGCAGTGAATCACAGGGACATGAAAAACTGTTTTTT.

The gene calls are TRBV6-2 or TRBV6-3 and TRBJ2-3; 9 nucleotides match TRBD1. CDR1 is MNHEY, CDR2 SVGEGT, per germline. J lost 0 bases, V lost 4 bases, and 8 bases had no gene match. The CDR3 is made up of 17 amino acids. The DNA of the CDR3 is TGTGCCAGCAGTTGGGACAGGGCGTTTTCTAGCACAGATACGCAGTATTTT. Translating gives CASSWDRAFSSTDTQYF.

The sample holds a few counts of this clone. V gene TRBV19 combines with J gene TRBJ1-6; TRBD1 is a possible D gene (6 bases). CDR1 and CDR2 from the germline V gene are LNHDA and SQIVND (reference sequence). The germline V and J ends were trimmed by 2 bases and 10 bases, with 12 bases remaining between them. The CDR3 covers 14 residues. CDR3 sequence: CASSIWDKKSPLHF. Written as DNA, the CDR3 is TGTGCCAGTAGTATATGGGACAAAAAATCACCCCTCCACTTT.

This clone has a single count. This rearrangement joins TRBV2 to TRBJ1-5, with 9 bases aligning to TRBD1. The CDR3 length is 15 residues. Germline CDR1 is SNHLY and CDR2 is FYNNEI. Trimming cost V 6 bases and J 2 bases; bases outside gene matches: 5. CDR3 residues: CASRGQGLGNQPQHF. The CDR3 region has the DNA TGTGCCAGCAGGGGACAGGGTTTGGGCAATCAGCCCCAGCATTTT.

The CDR3 nucleotides read TGTGCCAGCAGCTCCCTACCCCCCGGGGGGGCCAGGGAGACCCAGTACTTC. Translated: CASSSLPPGGARETQYF. The genes are TRBV7-6 and TRBJ2-5; 8 bases are shared with TRBD2. V shed 4 bases, J shed 5 bases, and the junction held 15 bases outside the gene matches. Looked up from germline, CDR1 is SGHVS and CDR2 is FNYEAQ. The CDR3 totals 17 residues.

In nucleotides, the CDR3 is TGCGCCAGCAGCTACCCGGGACAGGGGATTCTGGGCTACACCTTC. It yields the protein CASSYPGQGILGYTF. The chain recombines TRBV4-1 with TRBJ1-2, with TRBD1 matching over 10 bases. Germline V gene lookup returns CDR1 MGHRA and CDR2 YSYEKL. CDR3 length: 15 amino acids. The V gene end was trimmed by 5 bases and the J gene end by 8 bases; junction bases not matched to a gene: 11.

This clone was seen only a few times. The CDR3 region is CASSRTGRSNNEQFF. As DNA, the CDR3 is TGTGCCAGCAGTAGAACCGGGAGGTCCAACAATGAGCAGTTCTTC. The V call is TRBV6-5, the J call TRBJ2-1, with 7 bases matching TRBD2. Germline V gene data show CDR1 as MNHEY and CDR2 as SVGAGI. This CDR3 comprises 15 residues. J lost 5 bases, V lost 5 bases, and 9 bases had no gene match.

This chain uses TRBV12-3 or TRBV12-4 with TRBJ1-1; D perhaps matches TRBD1 (5 bases). This CDR3 region has 11 residues. V was cut by 6 bases and J by 9 bases, with 11 bases left in between. In DNA form, the CDR3 reads TGTGCCAGCAGACGGGGGACGAAAGCTTTCTTT. Amino acid sequence: CASRRGTKAFF.

The CDR3 region is CASSLQLATVGYTF. The CDR3 coding sequence is TGTGCCAGCAGTTTACAACTGGCGACAGTTGGCTACACCTTC. This chain connects TRBV28 to TRBJ1-2; D perhaps matches TRBD1 (5 bases). In germline, CDR1 is MDHEN, CDR2 SYDVKM. Trimming removed 2 bases from V and 7 bases from J, with 14 bases in between. The length of the CDR3 is 14 residues.

The chain recombines TRBV7-9 with TRBJ1-5; D remains ambiguous. The CDR3 runs 14 residues. Germline lookup yields CDR1 SEHNR and CDR2 FQNEAQ (reference sequence). The V end was cut by 2 bases, the J end by 0 bases, with 5 bases between. CDR3 residues: CASSLSDSNQPQHF. CDR3 bases: TGTGCCAGCAGCTTATCAGATAGCAATCAGCCCCAGCATTTT.

The CDR3 DNA follows: TGTGCCAGCAGCGTAGTGGGACTCACCGGGGAGCTGTTTTTT. Translating gives CASSVVGLTGELFF. The J gene is TRBJ2-2, the V gene TRBV9; TRBD2 might be the D (6 bases). The germline V and J ends were trimmed by 0 bases and 4 bases, with 7 bases remaining between them. CDR1 is SGDLS, CDR2 YYNGEE, per germline. The CDR3 has 14 residues. Full variable domain (rest looked up from reference TRBV9 and TRBJ2-2): DSGVTQTPKHLITATGQRVTLRCSPRSGDLSVYWYQQSLDQGLQFLIQYYNGEERAKGNILERFSAQQFPDLHSELNLSSLELGDSALYFCASSVVGLTGELFFGEGSRLTVL.

This rearrangement joins TRBV4-2 to TRBJ2-2, with 14 bases that match TRBD2. There are 16 residues in the CDR3. After removal of 3 bases from V and 5 bases from J, the junction contained 2 bases not matched to a gene. Germline loops: CDR1 LGHNA, CDR2 YNFKEQ. This CDR3 reads CASSQGLAGATGELFF. CDR3 DNA: TGTGCCAGCAGCCAGGGACTAGCGGGGGCGACCGGGGAGCTGTTTTTT.

The gene calls are TRBV19 and TRBJ1-3; 8 bases are a match to TRBD1. The length of the CDR3 is 15 residues. Looked up from germline, CDR1 is LNHDA and CDR2 is SQIVND (reference sequence). The junction had 8 bases not matched to a gene; V was cut back by 6 bases and J by 4 bases. CDR3 sequence (DNA): TGTGCCAGTAGGATTACAGGGGGGCCAGGAAACACCATATATTTT. It specifies CASRITGGPGNTIYF.

J is TRBJ1-1 and V is TRBV5-5; D not certain. Trimming took 1 base from V and 4 from J, leaving 5 bases between them. Germline V CDR1 and CDR2: SGHKS, YYEKEE (reference sequence). The CDR3 has 12 amino acids. The CDR3 DNA reads TGTGCCAGCAGCTTGCATCCCACTGAAGCTTTCTTT. Protein product: CASSLHPTEAFF.

The chain links TRBV9 to TRBJ1-1, with D uncertain. Germline CDR1 is SGDLS and CDR2 is YYNGEE. V lost 3 bases and J lost 1, with 4 bases in between. CDR3 size: 12 residues. The CDR3 here is CASSAQNTEAFF. The CDR3 DNA is TGTGCCAGCAGCGCCCAGAACACTGAAGCTTTCTTT.

The chain couples TRBV2 to TRBJ1-2; 7 bases align to TRBD1. This CDR3 region has 13 residues. The junction had 1 base not matched to a gene; V was cut back by 4 bases and J by 2 bases. The germline gives CDR1 SNHLY, CDR2 FYNNEI. The CDR3 spells CASSVGQNYGYTF. CDR3 in DNA: TGTGCCAGCAGTGTGGGACAGAACTATGGCTACACCTTC.

A word on this clone: The same CDR3 can be traced to other DNA sequences in this sample. This chain connects TRBV30 to TRBJ1-6; D uncertain. In germline, CDR1 is GTSNPN, CDR2 SVGIG (reference sequence). The CDR3 consists of 11 residues. Trimming removed 0 bases at V and 9 bases at J, with 3 bases between. This chain's CDR3 is CAWSVASPLHF. CDR3 DNA: TGTGCCTGGAGTGTAGCTTCACCCCTCCACTTT.

This clone was seen repeatedly, ten times or more. The CDR3 is CAISESYRGMNYEQYV. CDR3 bases: TGTGCCATCAGTGAAAGCTACAGGGGAATGAACTACGAGCAGTACGTC. J is TRBJ2-7 and V is TRBV10-3; TRBD1 matches 7 bases. The CDR3 extends over 16 amino acids. Germline V lookup: CDR1 ENHRY, CDR2 SYGVKD. Losses at the gene ends were 3 bases for V and 3 bases for J; bases not matched to a gene: 11.